The present T cell receptor (beta chain) was sequenced within a study of blood T cell repertoires in COVID-19. Study as a whole: COVID-19 samples, acute and convalescent, were from the United States, Italy and Spain. T cells, B-cell-depleted T cells, or PBMCs supplied cDNA or gDNA.

Per the study methods: Estimation of nucleated cell counts relied on the amplification of reference gene primers. Profiled with immunoSEQ multiplex PCR; TCRdb holds only in-frame clones, not every one. D and trimming were read from the DNA, whereas the V and J calls and clone size are those reported in that table. The sample lists over 15,000 clones; roughly 89% were seen once. The CDR3 runs to 14 residues. Germline values: CDR1 MNHEY, CDR2 SMNVEV (reference sequence). The V end lost 0 bases, the J end lost 6 bases, and 12 bases lay between the germline ends. Seattle researchers signed up patients amid active infection and tracked them longitudinally.

The source of this sequence is a woman of 80 years or more with COVID-19, enrolled during active disease. The chain employs TRBV27 and TRBJ2-7; TRBD2 might be the D (5 bases). Sequencing was performed on peripheral blood. CDR3 region: CASSLSTPLVEQYF. The CDR3 DNA reads TGTGCCAGCAGTTTATCTACCCCACTAGTCGAGCAGTACTTC.